Listed below are T cell receptor beta chains from one sample, sequenced in a study of T cells after yellow fever vaccination. One entry per CDR3 protein results from TCRdb running MiXCR on the 5' RACE reads. The table has roughly 48,000 distinct CDR3 sequences, 5% to 8.5% seen once. The material was CD8+ T cells not binding an NS4B(214-222) dextramer, sorted from PBMCs, obtained more than 40 days after the first yellow fever vaccination. All receptors derive from a man younger than 30 who received the YFV17D yellow fever vaccine. Both conserved end residues are trimmed from each CDR3. D genes are given only for firm matches.

J gene: TRBJ2-5
V gene: TRBV29-1
D gene: TRBD1
CDR3 protein: SVDDGQVQETQY

J gene: TRBJ2-1
V gene: TRBV19
D gene: -
CDR3 protein: ASSIVGSRSYNEQF

J gene: TRBJ1-1
V gene: TRBV4-2
D gene: -
CDR3 protein: ASSRMTFPRVANTEAF

J gene: TRBJ1-5
V gene: TRBV11-3
D gene: TRBD1
CDR3 protein: ASSLGTAINQPQH

J gene: TRBJ1-1
V gene: TRBV4-3
D gene: TRBD1
CDR3 protein: ASSQTRGGNTEAF

J gene: TRBJ2-7
V gene: TRBV24-1
D gene: -
CDR3 protein: ATSDFGDTSYEQY

J gene: TRBJ2-5
V gene: TRBV29-1
D gene: TRBD1
CDR3 protein: SGNDRGQETQY

J gene: TRBJ1-1
V gene: TRBV20-1
D gene: -
CDR3 protein: SSGDGTEAF

J gene: TRBJ2-1
V gene: TRBV6-2/TRBV6-3
D gene: -
CDR3 protein: ASSSPRSGDEQF

J gene: TRBJ2-1
V gene: TRBV7-8
D gene: -
CDR3 protein: ASSTNEGSNNEQF

J gene: TRBJ1-2
V gene: TRBV27
D gene: -
CDR3 protein: ASSLFTGNYGYT

J gene: TRBJ2-2
V gene: TRBV7-9
D gene: -
CDR3 protein: ASSRIGELF

J gene: TRBJ2-5
V gene: TRBV4-2
D gene: TRBD2
CDR3 protein: ASSQYPGGQETQY

J gene: TRBJ1-1
V gene: TRBV29-1
D gene: TRBD1
CDR3 protein: SVDGTGGGAF

J gene: TRBJ1-2
V gene: TRBV6-5
D gene: TRBD1
CDR3 protein: ASSLQGGGSGYT

J gene: TRBJ2-5
V gene: TRBV9
D gene: TRBD2
CDR3 protein: ASSVGASGGVKTQY

J gene: TRBJ2-1
V gene: TRBV7-2
D gene: TRBD1
CDR3 protein: ACSLVRGTVGNEQF

J gene: TRBJ1-1
V gene: TRBV20-1
D gene: -
CDR3 protein: SAREGIYTEAF

J gene: TRBJ1-1
V gene: TRBV29-1
D gene: TRBD1
CDR3 protein: SVDPWTGRENTEAF

J gene: TRBJ2-3
V gene: TRBV12-3/TRBV12-4
D gene: TRBD2
CDR3 protein: ASSPMEKLLAGESTDTQY

J gene: TRBJ2-1
V gene: TRBV20-1
D gene: -
CDR3 protein: SARGVRLNEQF

J gene: TRBJ2-7
V gene: TRBV6-5
D gene: TRBD1
CDR3 protein: ASSYPTGSSYEQY

J gene: TRBJ2-3
V gene: TRBV4-1
D gene: -
CDR3 protein: ASSQAHLYTQY

J gene: TRBJ2-3
V gene: TRBV9
D gene: TRBD2
CDR3 protein: ASSAGGGGRSTDTQY

J gene: TRBJ2-5
V gene: TRBV12-5
D gene: TRBD2
CDR3 protein: ASGWAPSGGHQETQY

J gene: TRBJ2-3
V gene: TRBV4-2
D gene: TRBD1
CDR3 protein: ASSQGTGGADTQY

J gene: TRBJ1-2
V gene: TRBV29-1
D gene: -
CDR3 protein: SVENTGVLKYGYT

J gene: TRBJ1-5
V gene: TRBV7-2
D gene: -
CDR3 protein: ASAWAGGGGQPQH

J gene: TRBJ1-1
V gene: TRBV20-1
D gene: -
CDR3 protein: SARDWVNTEAF

J gene: TRBJ1-3
V gene: TRBV2
D gene: -
CDR3 protein: ASSPAPGQVLY

J gene: TRBJ2-5
V gene: TRBV15
D gene: -
CDR3 protein: ATSITTLGGPETQY

J gene: TRBJ2-3
V gene: TRBV20-1
D gene: TRBD2
CDR3 protein: CARAVGGGAMADTQY

J gene: TRBJ1-2
V gene: TRBV25-1
D gene: -
CDR3 protein: ASSAEPYGYT

J gene: TRBJ2-3
V gene: TRBV4-1
D gene: TRBD2
CDR3 protein: ASSPLETSGPPSTDTQY

J gene: TRBJ1-2
V gene: TRBV4-1
D gene: -
CDR3 protein: ASSHGGVGYT

J gene: TRBJ1-5
V gene: TRBV19
D gene: -
CDR3 protein: ATQRPGDNQPQH

J gene: TRBJ2-2
V gene: TRBV4-2
D gene: TRBD1
CDR3 protein: ASSQLGTTGTGELF

J gene: TRBJ1-1
V gene: TRBV4-1
D gene: -
CDR3 protein: ASSQDRVTGMNTEAF

J gene: TRBJ1-1
V gene: TRBV29-1
D gene: -
CDR3 protein: SYCEGNTEAF

J gene: TRBJ2-7
V gene: TRBV11-1
D gene: TRBD2
CDR3 protein: ASSPGTSVHEQY

J gene: TRBJ1-4
V gene: TRBV20-1
D gene: -
CDR3 protein: SARDLRGGEKLF

J gene: TRBJ1-6
V gene: TRBV4-1
D gene: -
CDR3 protein: ASSQDGRASYNSPLH

J gene: TRBJ2-2
V gene: TRBV20-1
D gene: -
CDR3 protein: RTESRPPKTGELF

J gene: TRBJ2-1
V gene: TRBV5-4
D gene: TRBD2
CDR3 protein: ASSSGLAGPGNEQF

J gene: TRBJ1-2
V gene: TRBV27
D gene: TRBD1
CDR3 protein: ASRPLQGAYGYT

J gene: TRBJ2-2
V gene: TRBV24-1
D gene: TRBD1
CDR3 protein: ATSDSGQGRHTGELV

J gene: TRBJ2-1
V gene: TRBV6-2/TRBV6-3
D gene: -
CDR3 protein: ASSLIPDEQF

J gene: TRBJ2-1
V gene: TRBV19
D gene: TRBD1
CDR3 protein: ASSPWLQGEREQF

J gene: TRBJ2-1
V gene: TRBV9
D gene: -
CDR3 protein: ASSVGQGSSNEQF

J gene: TRBJ1-1
V gene: TRBV28
D gene: -
CDR3 protein: ASSLGAEAF

J gene: TRBJ2-3
V gene: TRBV6-2/TRBV6-3
D gene: TRBD2
CDR3 protein: ASSGASGEDTQY

J gene: TRBJ2-1
V gene: TRBV5-4
D gene: TRBD2
CDR3 protein: ASSFGRAGGNEQF

J gene: TRBJ2-5
V gene: TRBV12-3/TRBV12-4
D gene: TRBD1
CDR3 protein: ASSSGQGGEWTQY

J gene: TRBJ2-2
V gene: TRBV10-3
D gene: TRBD1
CDR3 protein: AINNRGYNRLNTGELF

J gene: TRBJ1-2
V gene: TRBV4-3
D gene: -
CDR3 protein: ASSQDWPRSRQTNYGYT